Listed here are 14 T cell receptor beta chains from one sample, sequenced in a study of blood T cell repertoires in COVID-19. TCRdb keeps only in-frame clones here, not all; method: immunoSEQ multiplex PCR. Found here are 95,000 to 150,000 clones, roughly four fifths of them singletons; the top ten hold 4% to 5%. Material for sequencing was peripheral blood. These receptors were collected from a woman aged 70-85 years with acute or convalescent COVID-19.

The CDR3 region is CASSEGLQGTNTEAFF. Written as DNA, the CDR3 is TGCGCCAGCAGTGAGGGTCTACAGGGAACTAACACTGAAGCTTTCTTT. This chain uses TRBV10-2 with TRBJ1-1; TRBD1 is a possible D gene (6 bases). CDR1 and CDR2 (germline): WSHSY, SAAADI. V was pared by 2 bases and J by 2 bases, with 15 bases between. The CDR3 is 16 residues long.

The chain is built from TRBV5-6 and TRBJ2-7; the match to TRBD2 covers 8 bases. This CDR3 region has 15 residues. Trimming took 5 bases from V and 3 from J; bases not matched to a gene: 10. The germline CDR1 and CDR2 sequences are SGHDT and YYEEEE. CDR3 amino acids: CASRAGLGGDYEQYF. The DNA for the CDR3 is TGTGCCAGCAGGGCGGGACTAGGAGGGGACTACGAGCAGTACTTC.

The genes are TRBV25-1 and TRBJ1-2, with 12 bases identical to TRBD1. The V gene end was trimmed by 1 base and the J gene end by 2 bases; junction bases not matched to a gene: 2. Germline CDR1 MGHDK, CDR2 SYGVNS. The CDR3 has 16 residues. The DNA of the CDR3 is TGTGCCAGCAGTGAATCGGGACAGGGGGCAAACTATGGCTACACCTTC. Protein: CASSESGQGANYGYTF.

This clone was seen more than once but under ten times. The rearrangement uses TRBV18 and TRBJ1-3; 9 bases align to TRBD1. V lost 6 bases, J lost 2 bases, and 8 bases stayed unmatched. The germline CDR1 and CDR2 sequences are KGHSH and LQKENI. This CDR3 is built from 16 residues. CDR3: CASSPAGTGTGNTIYF. The CDR3 coding sequence is TGTGCCAGCTCTCCTGCCGGGACAGGGACTGGAAACACCATATATTTT.

V gene TRBV2 combines with J gene TRBJ1-5, with 10 positions matching TRBD1. The CDR3 has 16 residues. Germline V gene data show CDR1 as SNHLY and CDR2 as FYNNEI. Trimming took 3 bases from V and 0 from J; bases not matched to a gene: 2. The CDR3 is CASSEGQGYSNQPQHF. The DNA for the CDR3 is TGTGCCAGCAGTGAGGGACAGGGGTATAGCAATCAGCCCCAGCATTTT.

The chain recombines TRBV13 with TRBJ2-7, with 8 bases lining up with TRBD1. V lost 5 bases and J lost 3; bases outside the gene matches: 9. This CDR3 is 15 amino acids long. In germline, CDR1 is PRHDT, CDR2 FYEKMQ (reference sequence). The CDR3 spells CASSTTRTGLYEQYF. The CDR3 nucleotides are TGTGCCAGCAGCACCACCCGGACAGGGCTCTACGAGCAGTACTTC. Filled out from reference TRBV13 and TRBJ2-7, the complete variable domain reads AAGVIQSPRHLIKEKRETATLKCYPIPRHDTVYWYQQGPGQDPQFLISFYEKMQSDKGSIPDRFSAQQFSDYHSELNMSSLELGDSALYFCASSTTRTGLYEQYFGPGTRLTVT.

The chain has TRBV7-2 and TRBJ2-7; D is unclear. There are 13 residues in the CDR3. With 2 bases removed from V and 4 bases from J, the gap between germline ends came to 9 bases. Germline values: CDR1 SGHTA, CDR2 FQGNSA. The CDR3 DNA is TGTGCCAGCAGCTTATTAACAATGTACGAGCAGTACTTC. Its translation is CASSLLTMYEQYF.

This chain links TRBV6-5 with TRBJ1-4; 9 nucleotides match TRBD1. Per the germline V gene, CDR1 is MNHEY and CDR2 is SVGAGI. This CDR3 spans 14 amino acids. The V and J ends lost 8 bases and 8 bases, in that order; junction bases with no gene match: 9. The chain's CDR3 is CASSLVGQGEKLFF. The CDR3 nucleotides read TGTGCCAGCTCCTTGGTCGGACAGGGGGAAAAACTGTTTTTT.

The chain employs TRBV9 and TRBJ2-1, with TRBD2 identical over 8 bases. Germline assignment: CDR1 SGDLS and CDR2 YYNGEE. With 3 bases clipped from V and 6 bases from J, the junction kept 14 bases outside the gene matches. The CDR3 covers 17 residues. The CDR3 region is CASSAAGSGGPLNEQFF. CDR3 in DNA: TGTGCCAGCAGCGCGGCTGGGAGCGGGGGACCCCTCAATGAGCAGTTCTTC.

The rearrangement joins TRBV7-9 to TRBJ1-1; 8 nucleotides match TRBD1. CDR3 length equals 15 residues. The trim removed 5 bases at V and 3 bases at J, leaving 8 bases unmatched. CDR1 and CDR2 from the germline V gene are SEHNR and FQNEAQ (reference sequence). For the CDR3, the DNA is TGTGCCAGCAGCGCCGGACAGGGAAGGTACACTGAAGCTTTCTTT. The encoded protein is CASSAGQGRYTEAFF.

V gene TRBV4-1 combines with J gene TRBJ2-1; 7 nucleotides align to TRBD2. V shed 0 bases, J shed 8 bases, and the junction held 7 bases outside the gene matches. The CDR3 loop spans 15 amino acids. Germline V lookup: CDR1 MGHRA, CDR2 YSYEKL. CDR3 DNA sequence: TGCGCCAGCAGCCAAGATGGCGGGGGTGCCTATGAGCAGTTCTTC. Translating it yields CASSQDGGGAYEQFF.

The J gene is TRBJ2-1, the V gene TRBV7-2, with 9 positions matching TRBD1. Per the germline V gene, CDR1 is SGHTA and CDR2 is FQGNSA. The CDR3 length is 16 residues. Trimming removed 1 base from V and 4 bases from J; junction bases left unmatched: 5. The chain's CDR3 is CASSLDGDRVYNEQFF. In nucleotides, the CDR3 is TGTGCCAGCAGCTTAGATGGGGACAGGGTTTACAATGAGCAGTTCTTC.

The chain carries TRBV6-1 and TRBJ1-5; 8 bases agree with TRBD1. The CDR3 is 14 amino acids. The germline gives CDR1 MNHNS, CDR2 SASEGT. V lost 5 bases to trimming and J lost 6 bases; unmatched junction nucleotides: 6. Written as DNA, the CDR3 is TGTGCCAGCAGTTATGCAGGGGGCGGTCAGCCCCAGCATTTT. Its translation: CASSYAGGGQPQHF.

This rearrangement joins TRBV6-1 to TRBJ1-3, with 7 bases aligning to TRBD1. The V gene's germline CDR1 is MNHNS and CDR2 SASEGT. There are 14 residues in the CDR3. V dropped 3 bases and J dropped 4; count of bases not matched to a gene: 3. CDR3 bases: TGTGCCAGCAGTGATAGGGGGCCCGGAAACACCATATATTTT. As protein: CASSDRGPGNTIYF.